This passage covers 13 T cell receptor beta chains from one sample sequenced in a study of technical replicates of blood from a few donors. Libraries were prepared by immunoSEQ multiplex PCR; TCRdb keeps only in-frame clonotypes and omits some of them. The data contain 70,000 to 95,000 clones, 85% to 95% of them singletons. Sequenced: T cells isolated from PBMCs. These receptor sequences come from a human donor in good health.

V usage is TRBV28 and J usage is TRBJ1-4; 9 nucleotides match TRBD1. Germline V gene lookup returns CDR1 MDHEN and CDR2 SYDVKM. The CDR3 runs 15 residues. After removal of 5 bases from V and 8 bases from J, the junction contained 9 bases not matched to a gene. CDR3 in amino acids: CASSPRTGVEEKLFF. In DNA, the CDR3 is TGTGCCAGCAGTCCTCGGACAGGGGTGGAGGAAAAACTGTTTTTT.

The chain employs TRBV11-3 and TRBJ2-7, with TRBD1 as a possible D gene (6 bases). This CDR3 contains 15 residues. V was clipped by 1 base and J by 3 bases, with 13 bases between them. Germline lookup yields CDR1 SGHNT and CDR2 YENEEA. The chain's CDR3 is CASSLVQTGHYEQYF. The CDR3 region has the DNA TGTGCCAGCAGCTTAGTGCAGACAGGACACTACGAGCAGTACTTC.

CDR3 bases: TGTGCCAGCAGCTTGTTCGGTCTAGCGGGGGGGCGCGGAGAGACCCAGTACTTC. This encodes CASSLFGLAGGRGETQYF. The chain has TRBV5-6 and TRBJ2-5; 12 positions agree with TRBD2. CDR3 length: 18 residues. V lost 1 base, J lost 4 bases, and 11 bases stayed unmatched. Germline values: CDR1 SGHDT, CDR2 YYEEEE.

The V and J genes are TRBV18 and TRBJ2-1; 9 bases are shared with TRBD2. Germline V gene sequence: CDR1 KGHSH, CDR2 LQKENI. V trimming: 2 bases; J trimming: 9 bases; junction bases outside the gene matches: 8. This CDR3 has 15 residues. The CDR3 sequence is CASSPTAGGEGEQFF. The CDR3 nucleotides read TGTGCCAGCTCACCAACAGCGGGAGGTGAGGGTGAGCAGTTCTTC.

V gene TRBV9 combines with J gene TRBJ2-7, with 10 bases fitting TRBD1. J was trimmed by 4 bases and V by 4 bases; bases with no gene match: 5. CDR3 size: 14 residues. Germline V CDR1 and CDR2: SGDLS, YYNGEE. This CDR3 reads CASSLRDRGYEQYF. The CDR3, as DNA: TGTGCCAGCAGCTTACGGGACAGGGGATACGAGCAGTACTTC.

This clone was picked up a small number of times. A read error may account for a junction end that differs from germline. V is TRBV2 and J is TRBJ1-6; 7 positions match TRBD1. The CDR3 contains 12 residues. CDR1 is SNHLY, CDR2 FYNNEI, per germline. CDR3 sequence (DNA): TGTGCCAGTCAACGCGGGGACAGTCCGATGGGCTTT. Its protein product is CASQRGDSPMGF.

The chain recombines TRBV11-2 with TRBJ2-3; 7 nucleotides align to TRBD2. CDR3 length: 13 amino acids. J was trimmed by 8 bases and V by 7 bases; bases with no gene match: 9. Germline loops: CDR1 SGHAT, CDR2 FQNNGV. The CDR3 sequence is CASTGLGGGTQYF. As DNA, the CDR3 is TGTGCCAGCACCGGACTAGGCGGGGGTACGCAGTATTTT.

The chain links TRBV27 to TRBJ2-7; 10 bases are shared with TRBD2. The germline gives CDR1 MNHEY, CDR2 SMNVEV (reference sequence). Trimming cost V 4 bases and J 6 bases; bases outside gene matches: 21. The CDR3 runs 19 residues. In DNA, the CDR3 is TGTGCCAGCAGTTCCGGGACGGGACCGAGACTAGCGGGTAACTCCGAGCAGTACTTC. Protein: CASSSGTGPRLAGNSEQYF.

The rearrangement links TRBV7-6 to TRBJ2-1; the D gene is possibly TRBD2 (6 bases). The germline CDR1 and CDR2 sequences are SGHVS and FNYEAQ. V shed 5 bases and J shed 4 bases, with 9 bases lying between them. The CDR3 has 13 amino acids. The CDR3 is CASSPGTYNEQFF. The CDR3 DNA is TGTGCCAGCAGCCCCGGGACTTACAATGAGCAGTTCTTC.

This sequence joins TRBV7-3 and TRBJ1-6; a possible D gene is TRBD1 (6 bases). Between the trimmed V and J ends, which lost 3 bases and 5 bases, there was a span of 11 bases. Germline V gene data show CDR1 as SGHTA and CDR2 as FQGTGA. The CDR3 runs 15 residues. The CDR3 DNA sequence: TGTGCCAGCAGCTTGGCGGCAGGGGATAATTCACCCCTCCACTTT. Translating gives CASSLAAGDNSPLHF.

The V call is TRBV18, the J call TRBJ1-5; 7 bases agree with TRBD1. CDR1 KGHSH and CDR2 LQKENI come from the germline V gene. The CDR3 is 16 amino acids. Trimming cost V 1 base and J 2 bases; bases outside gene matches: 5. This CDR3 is CASSPQGAGGNQPQHF. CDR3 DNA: TGTGCCAGCTCACCACAGGGGGCAGGGGGCAATCAGCCCCAGCATTTT.

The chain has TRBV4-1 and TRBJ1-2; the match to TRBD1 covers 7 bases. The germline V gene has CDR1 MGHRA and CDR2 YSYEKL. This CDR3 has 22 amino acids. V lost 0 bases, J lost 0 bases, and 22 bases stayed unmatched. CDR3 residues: CASSQDRLGVYHRDSTNYGYTF. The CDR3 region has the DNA TGCGCCAGCAGCCAAGATCGATTGGGCGTGTATCACCGGGACAGCACTAACTATGGCTACACCTTC.

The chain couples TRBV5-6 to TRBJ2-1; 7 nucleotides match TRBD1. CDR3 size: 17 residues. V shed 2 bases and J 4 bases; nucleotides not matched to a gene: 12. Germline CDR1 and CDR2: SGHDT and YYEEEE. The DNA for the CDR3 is TGTGCCAGCAGCTTCTATTACAGGGGAGCCTCTTACAATGAGCAGTTCTTC. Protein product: CASSFYYRGASYNEQFF.